These 19 T cell receptor beta chains originate from one sample sequenced in a study of shared clonotypes between healthy human individuals. Selected positively for CCR7 and CD45RO-negative, naive CD8 cells excluded terminally differentiated effector memory CD45RA+ cells. Here immunoSEQ multiplex PCR was the method, and the copy in TCRdb shows in-frame clones only, minus some. The data show around 2,000,000 clones, 93% seen once. Sequencing used naive CD8+ T cells from PBMCs. The receptors shown here come from a man aged 18 to 30 in good health. Some clones in this sample may be carry-over from other donors' samples.

The rearrangement uses TRBV28 and TRBJ2-5, with a weak D call TRBD1 (6 bases). The CDR3 runs to 15 residues. Germline values: CDR1 MDHEN, CDR2 SYDVKM. Trimming cost V 2 bases and J 5 bases, with 15 bases left between them. The CDR3 coding sequence is TGTGCCAGCAGTTTACTACCACAGGGCCTTGAGACCCAGTACTTC. Translated: CASSLLPQGLETQYF. Combining the CDR3 with reference TRBV28 and TRBJ2-5 gives the whole variable domain DVKVTQSSRYLVKRTGEKVFLECVQDMDHENMFWYRQDPGLGLRLIYFSYDVKMKEKGDIPEGYSVSREKKERFSLILESASTNQTSMYLCASSLLPQGLETQYFGPGTRLLVL.

The V call is TRBV7-9, the J call TRBJ2-7, with D maybe TRBD1 (6 bases). Trimming stripped 5 bases from V and 1 base from J, with 15 bases between. This CDR3 comprises 15 residues. Germline CDR1 reads SEHNR; CDR2 reads FQNEAQ (reference sequence). This CDR3 is CASSPAYRVSYEQYF. For the CDR3, the DNA is TGTGCCAGCAGCCCCGCATACAGGGTTTCCTACGAGCAGTACTTC.

The chain combines TRBV27 with TRBJ1-2, with TRBD1 matching over 7 bases. Germline-derived CDR1 and CDR2 are MNHEY and SMNVEV (reference sequence). After removal of 6 bases from V and 6 bases from J, the junction contained 10 bases not matched to a gene. The CDR3 runs 14 residues. CDR3 DNA: TGTGCCAGCAGGGGGCGGGACAGCTACCATGGCTACACCTTC. Translated, it gives CASRGRDSYHGYTF.

CDR3 bases: TGTGCCAGCAGCTTGACAGGGGGTACTGAAGCTTTCTTT. Translating gives CASSLTGGTEAFF. The chain has TRBV6-5 and TRBJ1-1; 9 positions agree with TRBD1. V shed 6 bases and J 5 bases; nucleotides not matched to a gene: 4. From germline, CDR1 is MNHEY and CDR2 SVGAGI. The CDR3 runs 13 residues.

The chain is built from TRBV4-1 and TRBJ2-7, with D possibly being TRBD2 (5 bases). The CDR3 spans 16 residues. Per the germline V gene, CDR1 is MGHRA and CDR2 is YSYEKL. Trimming took 0 bases from V and 4 from J, leaving 16 bases between them. The CDR3 here is CASSQDRGSVKYEQYF. The CDR3 DNA follows: TGCGCCAGCAGCCAAGATCGGGGTAGCGTAAAATACGAGCAGTACTTC.

The chain uses TRBV6-1 and TRBJ2-7; D is ambiguous. The V end was cut by 6 bases, the J end by 7 bases, with 16 bases between. The CDR3 contains 13 residues. Germline values: CDR1 MNHNS, CDR2 SASEGT. CDR3: CASSTIVDGEQYF. Written as DNA, the CDR3 is TGTGCCAGCAGCACGATAGTGGACGGAGAGCAGTACTTC.

J is TRBJ1-1 and V is TRBV7-9; maybe TRBD1 (5 bases). Germline-derived CDR1 and CDR2 are SEHNR and FQNEAQ (reference sequence). The CDR3 has 15 residues. V was trimmed by 4 bases and J by 5 bases, leaving 17 bases between them. The chain's CDR3 is CASSSHRAWGTEAFF. The CDR3 nucleotides read TGTGCCAGCAGCTCACATCGTGCGTGGGGGACTGAAGCTTTCTTT.

This chain uses TRBV19 with TRBJ1-1; D is perhaps TRBD1 (6 bases). Deletions cut 10 bases from V and 0 bases from J, with 12 bases between. The CDR3 extends over 13 amino acids. Germline CDR1 LNHDA, CDR2 SQIVND (reference sequence). The CDR3 DNA reads TGTGCCACCGGACAGCTCATGAACACTGAAGCTTTCTTT. Protein sequence: CATGQLMNTEAFF.

The rearrangement uses TRBV27 and TRBJ1-1; D is unresolved. The CDR3 covers 14 residues. Germline V gives CDR1 MNHEY, CDR2 SMNVEV (reference sequence). Trimming took off 2 bases at V and 1 base at J, with 8 bases between the two ends. The CDR3 sequence is CASSLGRRNTEAFF. The CDR3 DNA reads TGTGCCAGCAGTTTAGGAAGGCGGAACACTGAAGCTTTCTTT.

The chain carries TRBV7-6 and TRBJ2-7; D is perhaps TRBD1 (6 bases). CDR1 is SGHVS and CDR2 is FNYEAQ in the germline V gene. The CDR3 contains 13 residues. V was trimmed by 8 bases and J by 0 bases, leaving 11 bases between them. CDR3 region: CASSDSSSYEQYF. CDR3 sequence (DNA): TGTGCCAGCTCGGACAGTAGCTCCTACGAGCAGTACTTC.

The chain is built from TRBV28 and TRBJ2-7; the match to TRBD2 covers 7 bases. This CDR3 is 18 amino acids long. J gave up 7 bases and V 4 bases, and 22 bases lay outside the gene matches. Per the germline V gene, CDR1 is MDHEN and CDR2 is SYDVKM. This CDR3 reads CASSSRRSSGGSGGEQYF. The CDR3 DNA reads TGTGCCAGCAGTTCCCGGCGGAGTAGCGGCGGGAGTGGTGGGGAGCAGTACTTC.

The chain recombines TRBV7-9 with TRBJ1-1, with 9 bases fitting TRBD1. The CDR3 covers 14 residues. The germline V gene has CDR1 SEHNR and CDR2 FQNEAQ (reference sequence). V was pared by 5 bases and J by 7 bases, with 8 bases of the junction left unmatched. CDR3 region: CASSLQGAYIEAFF. CDR3 sequence (DNA): TGTGCCAGCAGCCTACAGGGGGCATACATTGAAGCTTTCTTT. The full variable domain, rest sourced from reference TRBV7-9 and TRBJ1-1, is DTGVSQNPRHKITKRGQNVTFRCDPISEHNRLYWYRQTLGQGPEFLTYFQNEAQLEKSRLLSDRFSAERPKGSFSTLEIQRTEQGDSAMYLCASSLQGAYIEAFFGQGTRLTVV.

The genes are TRBV6-6 and TRBJ1-1; maybe TRBD1 (6 bases). Per the germline V gene, CDR1 is MNHNY and CDR2 is SVGAGI (reference sequence). Deletions cut 4 bases from V and 5 bases from J, with 14 bases between. The CDR3 totals 14 residues. The CDR3 reads CASSLTKGGTEAFF. CDR3 nucleotides: TGTGCCAGCAGTTTAACAAAGGGGGGGACTGAAGCTTTCTTT.

The rearrangement uses TRBV18 and TRBJ2-5, with a tentative D call TRBD1 (5 bases). V gave up 1 base and J gave up 4 bases, with 16 bases separating them. The germline V gene encodes CDR1 KGHSH and CDR2 LQKENI. The CDR3 loop spans 16 amino acids. CDR3 bases: TGTGCCAGCTCACCACAACCGGACGGCCAGGGAGAGACCCAGTACTTC. Its translation is CASSPQPDGQGETQYF.

The chain combines TRBV11-1 with TRBJ2-5; D is uncertain. The V gene lost 1 base and the J gene lost 4 bases, with 16 bases spanning the gap. The CDR3 has 16 residues. The germline V gene encodes CDR1 SGHAT and CDR2 FQDESV (reference sequence). DNA of the CDR3: TGTGCCAGCAGCTTAGGGTCCTGGCTAGAACGAGAGACCCAGTACTTC. Its translation: CASSLGSWLERETQYF.

The genes are TRBV7-8 and TRBJ1-4; the D gene is possibly TRBD1 (6 bases). The V end was cut by 5 bases, the J end by 3 bases, with 13 bases between. This CDR3 contains 15 residues. Germline CDR1 and CDR2: SGHVS and FQNEAQ. The CDR3, as DNA: TGTGCCAGCAGCACAACAGGGATCGCTAATGAAAAACTGTTTTTT. Translated, it gives CASSTTGIANEKLFF.

This clone turned up a few times. Other nucleotide sequences in the sample specify the same CDR3. The CDR3 bases are TGTGCCACCAGCAGAGAAGGACAGGGCAGGCAGCCCCAGCATTTT. Translating it yields CATSREGQGRQPQHF. The V gene is TRBV15, the J gene TRBJ1-5; 8 positions agree with TRBD1. The CDR3 runs to 15 residues. Per the germline V gene, CDR1 is LNHNV and CDR2 is YYDKDF (reference sequence). J was trimmed by 7 bases and V by 0 bases; bases with no gene match: 5. The variable domain in full, completed from reference TRBV15 and TRBJ1-5, reads DAMVIQNPRYQVTQFGKPVTLSCSQTLNHNVMYWYQQKSSQAPKLLFHYYDKDFNNEADTPDNFQSRRPNTSFCFLDIRSPGLGDTAMYLCATSREGQGRQPQHFGDGTRLSIL.

This rearrangement joins TRBV27 to TRBJ2-6; D might be TRBD2 (6 bases). In germline, CDR1 is MNHEY, CDR2 SMNVEV (reference sequence). This CDR3 is 16 amino acids long. V lost 6 bases and J lost 0, with 12 bases in between. The CDR3 coding sequence is TGTGCCAGCAGATCTAGCGTCCTCTCTGGGGCCAACGTCCTGACTTTC. It yields the protein CASRSSVLSGANVLTF. Full variable domain (remainder filled in from reference TRBV27 and TRBJ2-6): EAQVTQNPRYLITVTGKKLTVTCSQNMNHEYMSWYRQDPGLGLRQIYYSMNVEVTDKGDVPEGYKVSRKEKRNFPLILESPSPNQTSLYFCASRSSVLSGANVLTFGAGSRLTVL.

The chain combines TRBV6-1 with TRBJ2-7; a possible D gene is TRBD2 (5 bases). The CDR3 is made up of 15 amino acids. V lost 8 bases and J 3 bases, leaving 20 bases between the germline ends. Per germline, CDR1 MNHNS and CDR2 SASEGT. The CDR3, as DNA: TGTGCCAGCCCCCCAACGGAGACCGGGATCTACGAGCAGTACTTC. Its translation is CASPPTETGIYEQYF.